Shown below are 22 T cell receptor beta chains from a single sample sequenced in a study of OX40 agonist ivuxolimab in advanced cancers. Repertoires were generated with immunoSEQ multiplex PCR, while TCRdb's copy carries only in-frame clones and drops some. The table records tens of thousands of clones, roughly 81% of them present only once. The source material was CD4+ or CD8+ T cells sorted from blood, sampled in a trial of the OX40 agonist ivuxolimab. The receptor set was obtained from an adult with an advanced solid tumor such as melanoma, head and neck, liver or kidney cancer.

The sample holds one count of this clone. V gene TRBV19 combines with J gene TRBJ1-2; 9 positions agree with TRBD1. The V and J ends lost 5 bases and 6 bases, in that order; junction bases with no gene match: 16. There are 17 residues in the CDR3. In germline, CDR1 is LNHDA, CDR2 SQIVND (reference sequence). CDR3 in DNA: TGTGCCAGTAGTCCCCCGGGACAGGGTTCAACCTTGAATGGCTACACCTTC. It encodes CASSPPGQGSTLNGYTF.

This clone was seen a single time. V gene TRBV5-5 combines with J gene TRBJ2-7, with 9 bases that match TRBD2. Per germline, CDR1 SGHKS and CDR2 YYEKEE (reference sequence). The trim removed 1 base at V and 0 bases at J, leaving 5 bases unmatched. CDR3 length: 16 amino acids. This CDR3 reads CASSLRASGDSYEQYF. The CDR3 DNA is TGTGCCAGCAGCTTGAGGGCTAGCGGGGACTCCTACGAGCAGTACTTC.

The V and J genes are TRBV28 and TRBJ2-7; 8 nucleotides agree with TRBD1. Germline CDR1 reads MDHEN; CDR2 reads SYDVKM. V lost 8 bases to trimming and J lost 2 bases; unmatched junction nucleotides: 8. The CDR3 is 14 amino acids. In DNA form, the CDR3 reads TGTGCCAGCGGATTGACAGGGGCCCCCTACGAGCAGTACTTC. Its translation is CASGLTGAPYEQYF.

The chain uses TRBV6-1 and TRBJ2-3, with D perhaps TRBD1 or TRBD2 (5 bases each). The V and J ends lost 2 bases and 4 bases respectively, with 22 bases between them. The CDR3 runs 18 residues. Per the germline V gene, CDR1 is MNHNS and CDR2 is SASEGT. The CDR3 is CASSENYRWGNPPDTQYF. The CDR3 DNA reads as TGTGCCAGCAGTGAAAATTATCGTTGGGGGAACCCCCCAGATACGCAGTATTTT.

The rearrangement joins TRBV14 to TRBJ1-2, with D possibly matching TRBD1 (5 bases). The CDR3 is 13 residues long. V lost 4 bases, J lost 5 bases, and 11 bases lay in between. Germline CDR1 SGHDN, CDR2 FVKESK. CDR3 sequence: CASSPQGVYGYTF. For the CDR3, the DNA is TGTGCCAGCAGCCCGCAGGGTGTATATGGCTACACCTTC.

CDR3 sequence (DNA): TGTGCCAGCAGCTCTCGTGGAGGGGGAGTCTCTGGAAACACCATATATTTT. Its translation: CASSSRGGGVSGNTIYF. The V gene is TRBV9, the J gene TRBJ1-3; the D gene is possibly TRBD1 (6 bases). Trimming removed 4 bases at V and 0 bases at J, with 17 bases between. This CDR3 spans 17 amino acids. Germline V gene data show CDR1 as SGDLS and CDR2 as YYNGEE.

The CDR3 bases are TGCAGCGTTGCCCTAGGACGGAATGAAAAACTGTTTTTT. Protein: CSVALGRNEKLFF. The chain carries TRBV29-1 and TRBJ1-4; D is undetermined. Deletions cut 4 bases from V and 5 bases from J, with 11 bases between. Germline V gene sequence: CDR1 SQVTM, CDR2 ANQGSEA. CDR3 size: 13 residues.

This clone was found a few times. The chain combines TRBV19 with TRBJ2-5; TRBD1 agrees at 8 bases. Germline V CDR1 and CDR2: LNHDA, SQIVND (reference sequence). V shed 9 bases and J 6 bases; nucleotides not matched to a gene: 9. The CDR3 is 13 amino acids. CDR3 sequence: CASRTGSGKTQYF. The CDR3 nucleotides are TGTGCCAGCCGGACAGGGTCAGGGAAGACCCAGTACTTC.

This clone was seen a few times. J is TRBJ2-1 and V is TRBV28; D is perhaps TRBD1 (5 bases). The germline V and J ends were trimmed by 7 bases and 7 bases, with 14 bases remaining between them. The CDR3 consists of 13 residues. Germline V CDR1 and CDR2: MDHEN, SYDVKM. The CDR3 nucleotides read TGTGCCAGCATCCTCCCAACAGGAAATGAGCAGTTCTTC. Amino acid sequence: CASILPTGNEQFF. Using reference TRBV28 and TRBJ2-1 for the parts outside the CDR3, the full variable domain is DVKVTQSSRYLVKRTGEKVFLECVQDMDHENMFWYRQDPGLGLRLIYFSYDVKMKEKGDIPEGYSVSREKKERFSLILESASTNQTSMYLCASILPTGNEQFFGPGTRLTVL.

The chain combines TRBV4-1 with TRBJ2-1; D gene uncertain. The CDR3 spans 15 residues. The germline V and J ends were trimmed by 0 bases and 7 bases, with 13 bases remaining between them. In germline, CDR1 is MGHRA, CDR2 YSYEKL. In nucleotides, the CDR3 is TGCGCCAGCAGCCAAGATCTCGGCCTCCGGAATGAGCAGTTCTTC. Protein sequence: CASSQDLGLRNEQFF.

The chain recombines TRBV14 with TRBJ2-5, with D possibly called TRBD1 or TRBD2 (5 bases each). The germline V gene encodes CDR1 SGHDN and CDR2 FVKESK. Trimming took 4 bases from V and 7 from J, leaving 10 bases between them. The CDR3 runs to 12 residues. CDR3 amino acids: CASSPLGTTQYF. The CDR3 region has the DNA TGTGCCAGCAGCCCCCTCGGGACGACCCAGTACTTC.

By share, this clone counts as medium-sized. The V and J genes are TRBV4-1 and TRBJ1-2; TRBD1 matches 12 bases. From germline, CDR1 is MGHRA and CDR2 YSYEKL. The CDR3 is 15 amino acids. Losses at the gene ends were 5 bases for V and 8 bases for J; bases not matched to a gene: 9. The CDR3 protein is CASSSPGQGAGGYTF. DNA for the CDR3: TGCGCCAGCAGCTCTCCGGGACAGGGGGCGGGAGGCTACACCTTC.

The chain couples TRBV4-3 to TRBJ2-7; the D gene is possibly TRBD2 (6 bases). The CDR3 has 16 amino acids. Germline assignment: CDR1 LGHNA and CDR2 YSLEER. V was shortened by 0 bases and J by 2 bases, with 14 bases between the two germline ends. CDR3 bases: TGCGCCAGCAGCCAAGATACTAGCTCATCCCCCTACGAGCAGTACTTC. It specifies CASSQDTSSSPYEQYF.

The gene calls are TRBV5-4 and TRBJ2-3; D gene uncertain. Germline V gene lookup returns CDR1 SGHNT and CDR2 YYREEE (reference sequence). V gave up 3 bases and J gave up 2 bases, with 7 bases separating them. The CDR3 loop spans 13 amino acids. The chain's CDR3 is CASSSINTDTQYF. The CDR3 nucleotides are TGTGCCAGCAGCTCTATTAACACAGATACGCAGTATTTT.

Note on this clone: This specimen includes other DNA sequences encoding the same CDR3. The rearrangement links TRBV18 to TRBJ2-1; no reliable D call. This CDR3 region has 18 residues. V shed 3 bases and J shed 4 bases, with 22 bases lying between them. Germline values: CDR1 KGHSH, CDR2 LQKENI. DNA for the CDR3: TGTGCCAGCTCACCCGTAACTGGTAGTCTGGCGGCTTACAATGAGCAGTTCTTC. Its translation is CASSPVTGSLAAYNEQFF.

The DNA of the CDR3 is TGTGCCAGCAGCTCCGGGGCGGTACACAATGAGCAGTTCTTC. Protein sequence: CASSSGAVHNEQFF. The rearrangement links TRBV11-3 to TRBJ2-1; the D gene could be TRBD1 or TRBD2 (5 bases each). V was shortened by 4 bases and J by 5 bases, with 12 bases between the two germline ends. This CDR3 is 14 amino acids long. Germline V CDR1 and CDR2: SGHNT, YENEEA.

The V call is TRBV30, the J call TRBJ2-2, with D unclear. Germline V CDR1 and CDR2: GTSNPN, SVGIG (reference sequence). The length of the CDR3 is 13 residues. V was pared by 6 bases and J by 9 bases, with 17 bases between. CDR3 DNA sequence: TGTGCCTGTCTAACCGATGTCTCCCGGGAGCTGTTTTTT. Translation: CACLTDVSRELFF.

J is TRBJ1-1 and V is TRBV25-1, with D hard to call. The CDR3 runs to 12 residues. V was trimmed by 2 bases and J by 8 bases, leaving 9 bases between them. Germline CDR1 MGHDK, CDR2 SYGVNS. CDR3 DNA sequence: TGTGCCAGCAGTGAAGAAAACAGAGAAGCTTTCTTT. As protein: CASSEENREAFF.

The V gene is TRBV6-1, the J gene TRBJ2-5; 10 nucleotides match TRBD1. The CDR3 loop spans 16 amino acids. Germline V gene data show CDR1 as MNHNS and CDR2 as SASEGT. V dropped 2 bases and J dropped 4; count of bases not matched to a gene: 7. CDR3: CASSETLGQGRETQYF. CDR3 coding DNA: TGTGCCAGCAGTGAAACCTTGGGACAGGGGAGAGAGACCCAGTACTTC.

The V gene is TRBV28, the J gene TRBJ1-1; D gene ambiguous. Trimming cost V 4 bases and J 4 bases, with 10 bases left between them. The CDR3 length is 13 residues. The germline gives CDR1 MDHEN, CDR2 SYDVKM. The CDR3 DNA follows: TGTGCCAGCAGTTCCTTAATAGGCACTGAAGCTTTCTTT. Its translation: CASSSLIGTEAFF.

In DNA, the CDR3 is TGTGCCAGCAGCTTGGGTGGGGTTGCCCGACGGGGGAACAATGAGCAGTTCTTC. Encoded protein: CASSLGGVARRGNNEQFF. This chain joins TRBV11-3 and TRBJ2-1, with D possibly being TRBD2 (6 bases). The germline V and J ends were trimmed by 3 bases and 5 bases, with 23 bases remaining between them. The CDR3 sequence is 18 residues long. Germline assignment: CDR1 SGHNT and CDR2 YENEEA.

The chain uses TRBV2 and TRBJ1-1; unclear D gene. This CDR3 spans 12 amino acids. The ends were cut back, 9 bases at V and 1 base at J, with 9 bases in the middle. Germline-derived CDR1 and CDR2 are SNHLY and FYNNEI. The CDR3 protein is CARLVGNTEAFF. The DNA of the CDR3 is TGTGCCAGACTGGTAGGGAACACTGAAGCTTTCTTT.